These 7 T cell receptor beta chains were sequenced from one sample in a study of read filtering for tumor transcriptome and immune sequencing. This library used roughly 430 ng RNA and molecular barcoded adaptors spanning alpha/delta and beta/gamma chains. Each CDR3 protein gets one entry after TCRdb re-called the reads with MiXCR. Counted here are 100,000 to 150,000 distinct CDR3 sequences, roughly 13% occurring once; the ten biggest clones make up 8.4%. The sequencing sample was made of a population of CD138-negative cells sorted from bone marrow. These receptor sequences come from a donor aged 40 or over with multiple myeloma.

Ten or more counts support this clonotype. The rearrangement uses TRBV15 and TRBJ2-3; the D gene is possibly TRBD2 (5 bases). Trimming took 0 bases from V and 4 from J, leaving 17 bases between them. CDR1 is LNHNV and CDR2 is YYDKDF in the germline V gene (reference sequence). The CDR3 is 17 amino acids. This chain's CDR3 is CATSRDRQRRTADTQYF. DNA of the CDR3: TGTGCCACCAGCAGAGACCGCCAACGGAGGACCGCAGATACGCAGTATTTT. Variable domain in full (rest from reference TRBV15 and TRBJ2-3): DAMVIQNPRYQVTQFGKPVTLSCSQTLNHNVMYWYQQKSSQAPKLLFHYYDKDFNNEADTPDNFQSRRPNTSFCFLDIRSPGLGDTAMYLCATSRDRQRRTADTQYFGPGTRLTVL.

This clonotype was counted at least ten times. V usage is TRBV10-2 and J usage is TRBJ2-7, with a possible D match to TRBD1 (6 bases). Germline-derived CDR1 and CDR2 are WSHSY and SAAADI. This CDR3 contains 15 residues. V lost 0 bases to trimming and J lost 5 bases, with 14 bases between them. The CDR3 DNA is TGCGCCAGCAGTGAGTCGGAAGGCAGGGGCGACGAGCAGTACTTC. It specifies CASSESEGRGDEQYF.

The chain employs TRBV5-8 and TRBJ1-5; TRBD1 matches 9 bases. Germline V gene data show CDR1 as SGHTS and CDR2 as YDEGEE. With V trimmed by 4 bases and J by 6 bases, 2 bases remained unmatched. CDR3 length: 13 amino acids. The chain's CDR3 is CASSNRGLQPQHF. The CDR3 DNA follows: TGTGCCAGCAGCAACAGGGGGCTTCAGCCCCAGCATTTT.

This clonotype has ten or more counts. J is TRBJ2-3 and V is TRBV20-1; weak D call: TRBD2 (7 bases). CDR1 and CDR2 from the germline V gene are DFQATT and SNEGSKA (reference sequence). V was pared by 2 bases and J by 2 bases, with 17 bases between. This CDR3 has 16 residues. The CDR3 DNA follows: TGCAGTGCTAGATCCCTAGTAGGGGGGGACACAGATACGCAGTATTTT. This translates into CSARSLVGGDTDTQYF.

This clonotype was seen at least ten times. This chain uses TRBV12-3 or TRBV12-4 with TRBJ1-5, with no clear D. The CDR3 has 13 residues. The V and J ends lost 6 bases and 1 base respectively, with 7 bases between them. This chain's CDR3 is CASSYRSNQPQHF. As DNA, the CDR3 is TGTGCCAGCAGCTACAGAAGCAATCAGCCCCAGCATTTT.

This clonotype was picked up many times. The chain has TRBV18 and TRBJ2-1; no definite D call. This CDR3 spans 15 amino acids. The V end was cut by 0 bases, the J end by 4 bases, with 10 bases between. CDR1 is KGHSH and CDR2 is LQKENI in the germline V gene. Written as DNA, the CDR3 is TGTGCCAGCTCACCACCGGTGCTCCAGTACAATGAGCAGTTCTTC. This sequence encodes CASSPPVLQYNEQFF.

The chain recombines TRBV5-4 with TRBJ2-1; the match to TRBD2 covers 10 bases. Trimming cost V 6 bases and J 8 bases; bases outside gene matches: 14. CDR3 size: 16 residues. The germline CDR1 and CDR2 sequences are SGHNT and YYREEE (reference sequence). CDR3 in amino acids: CASIGGGASGSYEQFF. The CDR3, as DNA: TGTGCCAGCATAGGGGGGGGGGCTAGCGGGAGCTATGAGCAGTTCTTC. The full variable domain, completed using reference TRBV5-4 and TRBJ2-1, is ETGVTQSPTHLIKTRGQQVTLRCSSQSGHNTVSWYQQALGQGPQFIFQYYREEENGRGNFPPRFSGLQFPNYSSELNVNALELDDSALYLCASIGGGASGSYEQFFGPGTRLTVL.